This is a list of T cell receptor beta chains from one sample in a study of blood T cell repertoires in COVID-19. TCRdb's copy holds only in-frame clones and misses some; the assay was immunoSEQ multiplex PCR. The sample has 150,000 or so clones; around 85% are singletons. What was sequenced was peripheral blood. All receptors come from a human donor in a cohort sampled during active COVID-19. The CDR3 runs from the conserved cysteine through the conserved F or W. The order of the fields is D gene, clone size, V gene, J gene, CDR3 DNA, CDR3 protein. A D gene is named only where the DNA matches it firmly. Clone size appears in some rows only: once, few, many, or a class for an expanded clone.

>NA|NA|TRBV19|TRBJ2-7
TGTGCCAGTAGTATTTTTGGGGGCCCCTACGAGCAGTACTTC
CASSIFGGPYEQYF
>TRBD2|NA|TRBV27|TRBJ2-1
TGTGCCAGCAGTTTCACTAGCGGGAGGCCATACAATGAGCAGTTCTTC
CASSFTSGRPYNEQFF
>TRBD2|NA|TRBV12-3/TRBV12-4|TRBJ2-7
TGTGCCAGCAGTTTGACACTAGCGGGAGAATCAGACTTC
CASSLTLAGESDF
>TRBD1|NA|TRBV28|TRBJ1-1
TGTGCCAGCAGCGAACAGGGGTACACTGAAGCTTTCTTT
CASSEQGYTEAFF
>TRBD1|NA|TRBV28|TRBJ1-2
TGTGCCAGCAGCCTAACAGGGGCGTTGGGCTACGGCTACACCTTC
CASSLTGALGYGYTF
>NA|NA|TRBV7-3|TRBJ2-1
TGTGCCAGCAGCTTTGGGCTGGACAATGAGCAGTTCTTC
CASSFGLDNEQFF
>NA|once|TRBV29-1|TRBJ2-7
TGCAGCGTTGTGGTAGTTTACGAGCAGTACTTC
CSVVVVYEQYF
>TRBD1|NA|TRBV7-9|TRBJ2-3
TGTGCCAGCAGCAACCGGGACAGGAGCACAGATACGCAGTATTTT
CASSNRDRSTDTQYF
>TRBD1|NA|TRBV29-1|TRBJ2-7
TGCAGCGCCACAACAGGGGCCTACGAGCAGTACTTC
CSATTGAYEQYF
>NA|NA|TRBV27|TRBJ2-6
TGTGCCAGCAGTTTATCGCTGGGCGACTCTGGGGCCAACGTCCTGACTTTC
CASSLSLGDSGANVLTF
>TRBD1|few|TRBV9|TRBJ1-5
TGTGCCAGCAGCGTAGGAGGGGGCCGTCAGCCCCAGCATTTT
CASSVGGGRQPQHF
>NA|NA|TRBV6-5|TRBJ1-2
TGTGCCAGCAGTTACCTTAGATTTTCCGGGGGACCGAGCTACACCTTC
CASSYLRFSGGPSYTF
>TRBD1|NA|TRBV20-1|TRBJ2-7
TGCAGTGCTAGTCCGGGACAGATCTACTACGAGCAGTACTTC
CSASPGQIYYEQYF
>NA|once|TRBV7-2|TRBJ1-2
TGTGCCAGCAGTCAATCCCGGGACACTTATGGCTACACCTTC
CASSQSRDTYGYTF
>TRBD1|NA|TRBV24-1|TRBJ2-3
TGTGCCACCAGTCGGACAGGGTACAACACAGATACGCAGTATTTT
CATSRTGYNTDTQYF
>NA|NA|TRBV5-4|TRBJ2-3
TGTGCCAGCAGCTCAGGAGGCGGGGGCTTGGGAGATACGCAGTATTTT
CASSSGGGGLGDTQYF
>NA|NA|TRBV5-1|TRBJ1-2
TGCGCCAGCAGCTTGGATGGGGGGGCCCTTGGGCCGGTAGGCTACACCTTC
CASSLDGGALGPVGYTF
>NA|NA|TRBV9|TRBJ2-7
TGTGCCAGCAGCCCCAGCGGCGGGACTGGCGGCCGCGAGCAGTACTTC
CASSPSGGTGGREQYF
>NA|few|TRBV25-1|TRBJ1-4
TGTGCCAGCCAGGATTATGGGAATGAAAAACTGTTTTTT
CASQDYGNEKLFF
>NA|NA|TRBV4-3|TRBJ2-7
TGCGCCAGCAGCCTGGTGGCAGATCCTCCCTACGAGCAGTACTTC
CASSLVADPPYEQYF
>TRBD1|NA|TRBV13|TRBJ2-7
TGTGCCAGCAGCTCGGGACAGGGAGGCCCGAGCTCCTACGAGCAGTACTTC
CASSSGQGGPSSYEQYF
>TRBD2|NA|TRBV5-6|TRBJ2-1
TGTGCCAGCAGCTTGGGCCTAGCGGGGGGTAATGAGCAGTTCTTC
CASSLGLAGGNEQFF
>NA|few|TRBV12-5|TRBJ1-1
TGTGCTAGTGAAAATGAGGGGAACACTGAAGCTTTCTTT
CASENEGNTEAFF
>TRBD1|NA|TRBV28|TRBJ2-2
TGTGCCATACGACAGGGCGTTAACACCGGGGAGCTGTTTTTT
CAIRQGVNTGELFF
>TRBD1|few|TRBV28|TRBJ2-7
TGTGCCAGCAGCCGTCCATTCGGACAGGGCGCAACCTACGAGCAGTACTTC
CASSRPFGQGATYEQYF
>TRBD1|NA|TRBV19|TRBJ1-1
TGTGCCAGTAGTACTGGACAGGGGCTGAACACTGAAGCTTTCTTT
CASSTGQGLNTEAFF
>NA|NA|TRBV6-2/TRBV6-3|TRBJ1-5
TGTGCCAGCAGTTACGGGGCGAGGTCGAGCAATCAGCCCCAGCATTTT
CASSYGARSSNQPQHF
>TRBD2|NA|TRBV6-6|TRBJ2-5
TGTGCCAGCAGTTCTGGACTAGCCCACCTTGCAGAGACCCAGTACTTC
CASSSGLAHLAETQYF
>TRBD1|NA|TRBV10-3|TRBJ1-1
TGTGCCATCAGTGAAGGGGGCTGGGGAACTTTCTTT
CAISEGGWGTFF
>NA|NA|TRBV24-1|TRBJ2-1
TGTGCCACCAGTGATCAAGGGGGGGGTCTGAGCTCCTACAATGAGCAGTTCTTC
CATSDQGGGLSSYNEQFF
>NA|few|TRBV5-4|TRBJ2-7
TGTGCCAGCAGCATGCATGCGGGCACCTACGAGCAGTACTTC
CASSMHAGTYEQYF
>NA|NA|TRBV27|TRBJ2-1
TGTGCCAGCAGTTTAGGTACAGACAGGTTCTTC
CASSLGTDRFF
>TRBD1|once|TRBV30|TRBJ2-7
TGTGCCTGGAGTGCCCGGGACAGGGTGTCCTACGAGCAGTACTTC
CAWSARDRVSYEQYF
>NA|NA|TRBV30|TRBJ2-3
TGTGCCTGGAGTGTACGGGGTGATACGCAGTATTTT
CAWSVRGDTQYF
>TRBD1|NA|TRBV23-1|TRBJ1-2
TGCGCCAGCAGTCAACTAGCTCGACAGGGCCTTTCTAACTATGGCTACACCTTC
CASSQLARQGLSNYGYTF
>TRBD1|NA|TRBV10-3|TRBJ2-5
TGTGCCATCAGTGTGGGGATGACAGGGCAAGAGACCCAGTACTTC
CAISVGMTGQETQYF
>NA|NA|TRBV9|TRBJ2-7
TGTGCCAGCAGCATAGGACAGTCCTACGAGCAGTACTTC
CASSIGQSYEQYF
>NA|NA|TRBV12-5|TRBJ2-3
TGTGCTAGTACCCTGGACGGGACTAGCACAGATACGCAGTATTTT
CASTLDGTSTDTQYF
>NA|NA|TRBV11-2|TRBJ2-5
TGTGCCAGCAGCTTTAATACAGGGGGGGCGGAGACCCAGTACTTC
CASSFNTGGAETQYF
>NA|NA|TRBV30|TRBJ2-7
TGTGCCTGGAGTCCCCCCCCCGGGAGCCACGAGCAGTACTTC
CAWSPPPGSHEQYF
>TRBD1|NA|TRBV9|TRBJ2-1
TGTGCCAGCAGCGTACTCCGGACAGGGCGCGATGAGCAGTTCTTC
CASSVLRTGRDEQFF
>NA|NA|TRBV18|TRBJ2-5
TGTGCCAGCTCACCGGGGAGCGGCCAAGAGACCCAGTACTTC
CASSPGSGQETQYF
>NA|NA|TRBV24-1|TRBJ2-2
TGTGCCACCAGTAGAGGGGGGGACACCGGGGAGCTGTTTTTT
CATSRGGDTGELFF
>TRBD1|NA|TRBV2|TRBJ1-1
TGTGCCAGCACCGGGACAGCGAACACTGAAGCTTTCTTT
CASTGTANTEAFF
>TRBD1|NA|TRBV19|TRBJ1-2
TGTGCCAGTAACAGGGGGCAGACTCCAAACTATGGCTACACCTTC
CASNRGQTPNYGYTF
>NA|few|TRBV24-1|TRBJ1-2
TGTGCCACCAGTGTCGGTAACTATGGCTACACCTTC
CATSVGNYGYTF
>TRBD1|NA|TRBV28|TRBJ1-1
TGTGCCAGCGAGACGTACAGGGGGCTCACTGAAGCTTTCTTT
CASETYRGLTEAFF
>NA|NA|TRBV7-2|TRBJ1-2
TGTGCCAGCAGCTTCCTACAGGGAACCTCTCCCGTCTTTGGCTACACCTTC
CASSFLQGTSPVFGYTF
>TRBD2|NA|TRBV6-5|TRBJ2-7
TGTGCCAGCAGCGGACTAGCGGACACCTACGAGCAGTACTTC
CASSGLADTYEQYF
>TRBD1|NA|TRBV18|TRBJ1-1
TGTGCCAGCTCACCACTTCGGGACAGTCGGACTGAAGCTTTCTTT
CASSPLRDSRTEAFF
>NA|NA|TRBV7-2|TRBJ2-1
TGTGCCAGCAGCTCCCCGGGACACCAGTACAATGAGCAGTTCTTC
CASSSPGHQYNEQFF
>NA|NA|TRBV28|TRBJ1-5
TGTGCCAGCAGCCAGACCGGGACATCCCTTGGTGGCAATCAGCCCCAGCATTTT
CASSQTGTSLGGNQPQHF